The 29 T cell receptor beta chains in this list originate from one sample, sequenced in a study of blood T cell repertoires in COVID-19. The data were produced by immunoSEQ multiplex PCR, yet TCRdb's version contains in-frame clones alone and is incomplete. The sample has some 260,000 clones, around nine tenths seen once. Sequencing was carried out using PBMCs or T cells enriched from blood (not recorded which). The receptor set was obtained from a woman aged 18-29 years who had recovered from COVID-19.

The chain couples TRBV6-1 to TRBJ2-7; TRBD2 is a possible D gene (6 bases). Germline values: CDR1 MNHNS, CDR2 SASEGT. CDR3 length equals 16 residues. Trimming removed 4 bases at V and 6 bases at J, with 22 bases between. CDR3 DNA sequence: TGTGCCAGCAGTGTAACCAGGGCCAGAAGGGACTCCGAGCAGTACTTC. It specifies CASSVTRARRDSEQYF.

The chain links TRBV5-1 to TRBJ2-5; possible D gene TRBD1, 5 bases. Germline V CDR1 and CDR2: SGHRS, YFSETQ. The CDR3 runs 15 residues. Trimming took off 0 bases at V and 2 bases at J, with 11 bases between the two ends. DNA for the CDR3: TGCGCCAGCAGCTTGGCAACAGGCATTCAAGAGACCCAGTACTTC. This translates into CASSLATGIQETQYF.

This chain joins TRBV10-2 and TRBJ2-3; 8 positions agree with TRBD2. There are 15 residues in the CDR3. With 0 bases clipped from V and 9 bases from J, the junction kept 8 bases outside the gene matches. Germline CDR1 WSHSY, CDR2 SAAADI. The CDR3 loop is CASSESLKLAATQYF. The CDR3 DNA reads as TGCGCCAGCAGTGAGTCATTAAAACTAGCGGCCACGCAGTATTTT.

The chain employs TRBV2 and TRBJ2-5; D is perhaps TRBD1 (5 bases). V lost 1 base to trimming and J lost 4 bases, with 7 bases between them. In germline, CDR1 is SNHLY, CDR2 FYNNEI. CDR3 size: 13 residues. The CDR3 loop is CASSEEGLETQYF. The DNA of the CDR3 is TGTGCCAGCAGTGAAGAGGGGCTAGAGACCCAGTACTTC.

The chain employs TRBV19 and TRBJ2-7; TRBD1 aligns across 9 bases. With 8 bases clipped from V and 4 bases from J, the junction kept 9 bases outside the gene matches. The CDR3 loop spans 14 amino acids. Germline assignment: CDR1 LNHDA and CDR2 SQIVND (reference sequence). The CDR3 loop is CASRTDRGSYEQYF. The CDR3 nucleotides are TGTGCCAGTCGAACTGACAGGGGGAGTTACGAGCAGTACTTC. The entire variable domain, with the rest obtained from reference TRBV19 and TRBJ2-7, is as follows: DGGITQSPKYLFRKEGQNVTLSCEQNLNHDAMYWYRQDPGQGLRLIYYSQIVNDFQKGDIAEGYSVSREKKESFPLTVTSAQKNPTAFYLCASRTDRGSYEQYFGPGTRLTVT.

This clone came up a few times. The genes are TRBV6-2 or TRBV6-3 and TRBJ2-2; 7 bases fit TRBD2. V lost 6 bases, J lost 3 bases, and 7 bases stayed unmatched. The CDR3 runs to 15 residues. Germline loops: CDR1 MNHEY, CDR2 SVGEGT. In nucleotides, the CDR3 is TGTGCCAGCAGCCCGGGGGGATCCCACACCGGGGAGCTGTTTTTT. Its translation: CASSPGGSHTGELFF.

The chain carries TRBV7-9 and TRBJ1-1; D may be TRBD1 (6 bases). The CDR3 has 14 residues. V was clipped by 5 bases and J by 1 base, with 11 bases between them. Germline CDR1 SEHNR, CDR2 FQNEAQ (reference sequence). The DNA of the CDR3 is TGTGCCAGCAGCACACAGACAGGGAACACTGAAGCTTTCTTT. Its protein is CASSTQTGNTEAFF.

The chain couples TRBV5-1 to TRBJ2-7, with TRBD2 as a possible D gene (6 bases). The length of the CDR3 is 11 residues. Trimming stripped 0 bases from V and 11 bases from J, with 9 bases between. Germline lookup yields CDR1 SGHRS and CDR2 YFSETQ. The CDR3: CASSLAGREYF. In nucleotides, the CDR3 is TGCGCCAGCAGCTTGGCCGGGAGAGAGTACTTC.

The V and J genes are TRBV29-1 and TRBJ1-2, with TRBD1 as a possible D gene (6 bases). The germline V gene has CDR1 SQVTM and CDR2 ANQGSEA. The CDR3 runs to 16 residues. V lost 6 bases and J 4 bases, leaving 24 bases between the germline ends. CDR3 sequence (DNA): TGCAGCGTCCCGAACGCAGGGGAAGTTCGGCGCTATGGCTACACCTTC. It codes for CSVPNAGEVRRYGYTF.

The chain uses TRBV4-2 and TRBJ2-7; the D is unclear. Deletions cut 1 base from V and 2 bases from J, with 9 bases between. In germline, CDR1 is LGHNA, CDR2 YNFKEQ. The CDR3 length is 14 residues. CDR3 region: CASSQAHTTYEQYF. In DNA, the CDR3 is TGTGCCAGCAGCCAAGCTCACACCACCTACGAGCAGTACTTC.

The rearrangement uses TRBV7-9 and TRBJ1-2; tentative D call: TRBD1 (6 bases). V lost 5 bases and J 4 bases, leaving 14 bases between the germline ends. This CDR3 is 14 amino acids long. CDR1 and CDR2 from the germline V gene are SEHNR and FQNEAQ (reference sequence). Here the CDR3 reads CASSLGQTLYGYTF. The CDR3 DNA reads as TGTGCCAGCAGCCTCGGACAGACGCTCTATGGCTACACCTTC.

The chain links TRBV6-2 or TRBV6-3 to TRBJ1-5, with 7 bases matching TRBD1. Trimming at V came to 0 bases and at J to 4 bases, leaving 12 bases not matched to a gene. This CDR3 has 18 amino acids. Germline assignment: CDR1 MNHEY and CDR2 SVGEGT. CDR3 sequence: CASSYSAYPDRKNQPQHF. The CDR3 DNA is TGTGCCAGCAGTTACTCGGCATATCCGGACAGGAAGAATCAGCCCCAGCATTTT.

The chain uses TRBV21-1 and TRBJ2-1; the DNA was not used to check the table's D call, TRBD1. TRBV21-1 counts as a pseudogene. This CDR3 is 16 amino acids long. The CDR3 DNA reads TGTGCCAGCAGCAAAAAAAAGGGGGTCCGAGACAATGAGCAGTTCTTC. It encodes CASSKKKGVRDNEQFF.

This chain's CDR3 is CSVEDINRVVNTIYF. The CDR3 DNA sequence: TGCAGCGTTGAAGATATTAACAGGGTTGTAAACACCATATATTTT. V usage is TRBV29-1 and J usage is TRBJ1-3, with D perhaps matching TRBD1 (6 bases). Germline V gives CDR1 SQVTM, CDR2 ANQGSEA. The V and J ends lost 0 bases and 6 bases respectively, with 15 bases between them. The CDR3 has 15 amino acids. Combining the CDR3 with reference TRBV29-1 and TRBJ1-3 gives the whole variable domain SAVISQKPSRDICQRGTSLTIQCQVDSQVTMMFWYRQQPGQSLTLIATANQGSEATYESGFVIDKFPISRPNLTFSTLTVSNMSPEDSSIYLCSVEDINRVVNTIYFGEGSWLTVV.

This clone was detected only a few times. J is TRBJ2-7 and V is TRBV7-6; 7 bases agree with TRBD1. This CDR3 comprises 16 residues. The germline CDR1 and CDR2 sequences are SGHVS and FNYEAQ. V was clipped by 0 bases and J by 3 bases; unmatched bases: 8. For the CDR3, the DNA is TGTGCCAGCAGCTTAGCCATCGGGACAGAATACTACGAGCAGTACTTC. As protein: CASSLAIGTEYYEQYF.

The J gene is TRBJ2-1, the V gene TRBV5-1; TRBD2 matches 8 bases. Unmatched junction bases numbered 4, after V lost 3 bases and J lost 2 bases. The germline V gene has CDR1 SGHRS and CDR2 YFSETQ. The length of the CDR3 is 15 residues. CDR3 DNA: TGCGCCAGCAGCTCCCCGCGGGGGGCCTACAATGAGCAGTTCTTC. Protein sequence: CASSSPRGAYNEQFF.

The CDR3 sequence: CASNEGSYNSPLHF. In DNA, the CDR3 is TGTGCCAGTAACGAGGGATCCTATAATTCACCCCTCCACTTT. V and J are TRBV19 and TRBJ1-6; no clear D. The CDR3 spans 14 residues. Germline-derived CDR1 and CDR2 are LNHDA and SQIVND (reference sequence). Trimming stripped 7 bases from V and 1 base from J, with 8 bases between.

The chain couples TRBV7-6 to TRBJ2-1; 9 bases agree with TRBD2. The CDR3 spans 15 residues. Per germline, CDR1 SGHVS and CDR2 FNYEAQ. V gave up 4 bases and J gave up 1 base; unmatched junction bases: 2. CDR3 protein: CASSSGLASYNEQFF. CDR3 sequence (DNA): TGTGCCAGCAGCTCGGGACTAGCATCCTACAATGAGCAGTTCTTC.

The chain joins TRBV13 to TRBJ2-7, with 10 bases matching TRBD1. The CDR3 is 14 residues long. The V gene end was trimmed by 6 bases and the J gene end by 5 bases; junction bases not matched to a gene: 7. Germline loops: CDR1 PRHDT, CDR2 FYEKMQ (reference sequence). CDR3 amino acids: CASSHRDRGHEQYF. The DNA of the CDR3 is TGTGCCAGCAGTCACCGGGACAGGGGCCACGAGCAGTACTTC.

The chain has TRBV11-2 and TRBJ2-5; TRBD1 matches at 7 bases. There are 14 residues in the CDR3. V trimming: 5 bases; J trimming: 6 bases; junction bases outside the gene matches: 9. CDR1 and CDR2 (germline): SGHAT, FQNNGV. CDR3 nucleotide sequence: TGTGCCAGCAGCCCTGGGACAGCCGCCAAGACCCAGTACTTC. Protein: CASSPGTAAKTQYF.

This clone showed up just once. V and J are TRBV20-1 and TRBJ1-6; D is possibly TRBD1 (6 bases). This CDR3 is built from 11 residues. CDR1 and CDR2 from the germline V gene are DFQATT and SNEGSKA (reference sequence). V was trimmed by 7 bases and J by 14 bases, leaving 15 bases between them. Here the CDR3 reads CSVPDRGTLHF. DNA of the CDR3: TGCAGTGTCCCAGATAGGGGGACCCTCCACTTT.

The chain carries TRBV15 and TRBJ1-1; D might be TRBD1 (5 bases). The germline CDR1 and CDR2 sequences are LNHNV and YYDKDF (reference sequence). The CDR3 runs to 13 residues. V lost 1 base, J lost 8 bases, and 11 bases lay in between. CDR3 sequence (DNA): TGTGCCACCAGCAGAGGACCAGGGATGGAAGCTTTCTTT. As protein: CATSRGPGMEAFF.

V is TRBV6-5 and J is TRBJ1-2, with TRBD1 as a possible D gene (6 bases). With 4 bases removed from V and 4 bases from J, the gap between germline ends came to 13 bases. CDR1 MNHEY and CDR2 SVGAGI come from the germline V gene. The CDR3 is 14 residues long. The CDR3 DNA reads as TGTGCCAGCAGTTTTAACTACAGGGTCTATGGCTACACCTTC. Translation gives CASSFNYRVYGYTF.

V usage is TRBV7-8 and J usage is TRBJ2-7; D gene unclear. CDR1 is SGHVS, CDR2 FQNEAQ, per germline. The CDR3 is 11 residues long. Trimming removed 5 bases from V and 3 bases from J, with 5 bases in between. CDR3 sequence: CASSPNYEQYF. CDR3 DNA: TGTGCCAGCAGCCCAAACTACGAGCAGTACTTC.

The chain recombines TRBV5-1 with TRBJ1-1; 7 bases agree with TRBD1. Germline V gene sequence: CDR1 SGHRS, CDR2 YFSETQ. There are 13 residues in the CDR3. V lost 7 bases and J lost 4; bases outside the gene matches: 7. CDR3 amino acids: CASGRTGVTEAFF. CDR3 bases: TGCGCCAGCGGCCGCACAGGGGTCACTGAAGCTTTCTTT.

The chain employs TRBV28 and TRBJ2-3, with 9 positions matching TRBD1. The CDR3 runs 15 residues. Trimming at V came to 4 bases and at J to 2 bases, leaving 4 bases not matched to a gene. Per the germline V gene, CDR1 is MDHEN and CDR2 is SYDVKM. The CDR3 DNA is TGTGCCAGCAGTTCGCACAGGGGGCTCACAGATACGCAGTATTTT. Translation gives CASSSHRGLTDTQYF.

This CDR3 reads CASSSGGVVAFF. The CDR3 DNA reads as TGTGCCAGCAGCTCAGGCGGGGTGGTGGCTTTCTTT. The chain employs TRBV3-1 (or the pseudogene TRBV3-2) and TRBJ1-1; no clear D gene. Germline loops: CDR1 LGHDT, CDR2 YNNKEL (reference sequence). V was cut by 5 bases and J by 11 bases, with 15 bases left in between. The CDR3 runs 12 residues.

The chain couples TRBV9 to TRBJ2-3; 9 bases match TRBD2. CDR1 is SGDLS, CDR2 YYNGEE, per germline. Losses at the gene ends were 3 bases for V and 3 bases for J; bases not matched to a gene: 5. CDR3 length equals 15 residues. This chain's CDR3 is CASSDSSGETDTQYF. Here the CDR3 DNA reads TGTGCCAGCAGCGATTCTAGCGGGGAAACAGATACGCAGTATTTT.

The CDR3 protein is CSATRSYEQYF. For the CDR3, the DNA is TGCAGCGCCACTAGGTCCTACGAGCAGTACTTC. The chain joins TRBV29-1 to TRBJ2-7, with D possibly being TRBD2 (5 bases). V was clipped by 7 bases and J by 1 base, with 8 bases between them. The CDR3 is 11 residues long. Germline CDR1 reads SQVTM; CDR2 reads ANQGSEA.